This T cell receptor (beta chain) came from a study of blood T cell repertoires in COVID-19. Study in general: Collection of acute and convalescent COVID-19 samples took place in the United States, Italy and Spain.

V dropped 4 bases and J dropped 4; count of bases not matched to a gene: 3. Looked up from germline, CDR1 is SGHRS and CDR2 is YFSETQ. This CDR3 comprises 14 residues. Participants, roughly 18 to 100 years old, spanned 25 or so US areas. Self-reported history from a screening survey and questionnaire set each donor's cohort. As originally analysed: How many nucleated cells were present was estimated from reference gene primer amplification. Sequenced by immunoSEQ multiplex PCR; TCRdb stores in-frame clones only, minus some. From that table come the V and J calls and clone size; the DNA was used to work out D and trimming. This sample carries 200,000 or so clones, 80% to 85% of them seen once, and the ten largest clones take 7.5%.

Material for sequencing was PBMCs or T cells enriched from blood (not recorded which). The chain joins TRBV5-1 to TRBJ2-4, with 9 bases identical to TRBD1. The TCR originated in a man in his forties who had recovered from COVID-19. CDR3 sequence reads: CASSLDRGKNIQYF. The CDR3 DNA reads as TGCGCCAGCAGCCTGGACAGGGGAAAAAACATTCAGTACTTC. The entire variable domain, with the rest obtained from reference TRBV5-1 and TRBJ2-4, is as follows: KAGVTQTPRYLIKTRGQQVTLSCSPISGHRSVSWYQQTPGQGLQFLFEYFSETQRNKGNFPGRFSGRQFSNSRSEMNVSTLELGDSALYLCASSLDRGKNIQYFGAGTRLSVL.